This TCR beta chain came from a study of OX40 agonist ivuxolimab in advanced cancers. This clone was seen only a few times. Antigen: not known. Findings of the study overall: Among expanded peripheral T cells, antigen specificity went undetermined. Those patients achieving a partial response at 0.1-3.0 mg/kg showed among the lowest clonal expansion. In CD8+ T cells, expanded clones were on average more numerous than in CD4+.

Germline CDR1 SGHTA, CDR2 FQGNSA. The CDR3 is 15 residues long. V lost 5 bases, J lost 3 bases, and 7 bases stayed unmatched. Using immunoSEQ multiplex PCR, the repertoire was profiled, and TCRdb retains in-frame clones only, with some absent. The sample lists around 53,000 clones, roughly nine tenths occurring once. The V call is TRBV7-2, the J call TRBJ1-1, with 9 bases fitting TRBD1. The sample here was CD4+ or CD8+ T cells sorted from blood, taken in a trial of the OX40 agonist ivuxolimab. This receptor was identified in an adult with an advanced solid tumor such as melanoma, head and neck, liver or kidney cancer. DNA of the CDR3: TGTGCCAGCAGCCCGAACAGGGGGCTGTACACTGAAGCTTTCTTT. It translates to CASSPNRGLYTEAFF.